These T cell receptor beta chains were read from a single sample in a study of blood T cell repertoires in COVID-19. The protocol was immunoSEQ multiplex PCR, while the TCRdb copy is restricted to in-frame clones and leaves out a portion. The data contain under 300,000 clones, around 91% of them singletons. The sample comprised PBMCs or T cells enriched from blood (not recorded which). Every receptor here comes from a woman under 30 who had recovered from COVID-19. Both conserved end residues are part of each CDR3. D genes are given only for firm matches. Size is stated for part of the rows, as once, few or many counts, or as a class when the clone is expanded.

CDR3: CASTGITSYEQYF
DNA: TGCGCCAGCACCGGGATAACCTCCTACGAGCAGTACTTC
size: -
D: -
V: TRBV5-1
J: TRBJ2-7

CDR3: CASIPAGTGHMNTEAFF
DNA: TGTGCCAGCATCCCGGCCGGGACAGGGCACATGAACACTGAAGCTTTCTTT
size: -
D: TRBD1
V: TRBV7-2
J: TRBJ1-1

CDR3: CATSDPLQGGYTF
DNA: TGTGCCACCAGTGATCCTTTACAGGGTGGCTACACCTTC
size: -
D: -
V: TRBV24-1
J: TRBJ1-2

CDR3: CASRGDRVNTEAFF
DNA: TGTGCCAGCAGGGGGGACAGGGTCAACACTGAAGCTTTCTTT
size: -
D: TRBD1
V: TRBV25-1
J: TRBJ1-1

CDR3: CASSPSRAGELFF
DNA: TGTGCCAGCAGCCCGAGTCGGGCCGGGGAGCTGTTTTTT
size: -
D: -
V: TRBV11-3
J: TRBJ2-2

CDR3: CASSLQAGFGNEQFF
DNA: TGTGCCAGCAGCCTCCAAGCGGGGTTCGGGAATGAGCAGTTCTTC
size: -
D: TRBD2
V: TRBV3-1/TRBV3-2
J: TRBJ2-1

CDR3: CASSEALRRIGTQYF
DNA: TGTGCCAGCAGTGAAGCGCTTCGGAGGATAGGGACCCAGTACTTC
size: -
D: -
V: TRBV2
J: TRBJ2-5

CDR3: CASSITGTGGYEQYF
DNA: TGTGCCAGCAGCATCACCGGGACAGGGGGCTACGAGCAGTACTTC
size: -
D: TRBD1
V: TRBV11-2
J: TRBJ2-7

CDR3: CASSFGAREGQFF
DNA: TGTGCCAGCAGCTTCGGGGCGCGGGAAGGGCAGTTCTTC
size: -
D: -
V: TRBV11-2
J: TRBJ2-1

CDR3: CASSLFGSGGPSTDTQYF
DNA: TGTGCCAGCAGTTTATTTGGTAGCGGGGGTCCTAGCACAGATACGCAGTATTTT
size: -
D: TRBD2
V: TRBV27
J: TRBJ2-3

CDR3: CSASRQGYEQYF
DNA: TGCAGTGCTAGTCGACAGGGCTACGAGCAGTACTTC
size: -
D: TRBD1
V: TRBV20-1
J: TRBJ2-7

CDR3: CASSLLDTQYF
DNA: TGTGCCAGCTCACTTCTAGATACGCAGTATTTT
size: -
D: -
V: TRBV18
J: TRBJ2-3

CDR3: CASSLGGWGLSNSPLHF
DNA: TGTGCCAGCAGCTTAGGAGGCTGGGGCCTTTCTAATTCACCCCTCCACTTT
size: -
D: -
V: TRBV7-8
J: TRBJ1-6

CDR3: CASSEPGDVYGYTF
DNA: TGCGCCAGCAGTGAGCCCGGGGATGTCTATGGCTACACCTTC
size: -
D: -
V: TRBV10-2
J: TRBJ1-2

CDR3: CASSITAGLNTEAFF
DNA: TGTGCCAGTAGTATAACAGCAGGTTTGAACACTGAAGCTTTCTTT
size: -
D: -
V: TRBV19
J: TRBJ1-1

CDR3: CASSFAGAVEETQYF
DNA: TGCGCCAGCAGCTTCGCTGGGGCGGTTGAAGAGACCCAGTACTTC
size: -
D: -
V: TRBV4-1
J: TRBJ2-5

CDR3: CASSASVSRGRGYEQYF
DNA: TGTGCCAGCAGCGCCTCTGTCTCCCGGGGCAGGGGCTACGAGCAGTACTTC
size: -
D: -
V: TRBV11-2
J: TRBJ2-7

CDR3: CSARRDDGYTF
DNA: TGCAGTGCTCGCAGGGATGACGGCTACACCTTC
size: -
D: -
V: TRBV20-1
J: TRBJ1-2

CDR3: CASSQGPGVKLFF
DNA: TGCGCCAGCAGCCAAGGGCCGGGAGTTAAACTGTTTTTT
size: -
D: -
V: TRBV4-1
J: TRBJ1-4

CDR3: CASSLPRAHLNTEAFF
DNA: TGTGCCAGCAGCTTGCCTCGAGCCCACTTGAACACTGAAGCTTTCTTT
size: -
D: -
V: TRBV5-5
J: TRBJ1-1

CDR3: CASSPGQDTEAFF
DNA: TGCGCCAGCAGCCCGGGACAGGACACTGAAGCTTTCTTT
size: -
D: TRBD1
V: TRBV5-1
J: TRBJ1-1

CDR3: CASHRDRVGGTEAFF
DNA: TGTGCCAGCCACCGGGACAGGGTTGGTGGGACTGAAGCTTTCTTT
size: -
D: TRBD1
V: TRBV28
J: TRBJ1-1

CDR3: CASSYPGTGGSQGRQPQHF
DNA: TGTGCCAGCAGCTACCCCGGGACAGGGGGCAGTCAGGGCCGTCAGCCCCAGCATTTT
size: once
D: TRBD1
V: TRBV9
J: TRBJ1-5

CDR3: CASSPTTGGPGDTQYF
DNA: TGTGCCAGCTCACCAACTACGGGGGGGCCCGGGGATACGCAGTATTTT
size: once
D: TRBD2
V: TRBV18
J: TRBJ2-3

CDR3: CASSQDPGGGRGQYF
DNA: TGCGCCAGCAGCCAAGATCCCGGGGGGGGGCGTGGGCAGTACTTC
size: -
D: TRBD2
V: TRBV4-1
J: TRBJ2-7

CDR3: CASSAVGNTEAFF
DNA: TGTGCCAGCAGTGCGGTTGGGAACACTGAAGCTTTCTTT
size: -
D: -
V: TRBV2
J: TRBJ1-1

CDR3: CYRVANSPLHF
DNA: TGCTACAGGGTGGCCAATTCACCCCTCCACTTT
size: -
D: -
V: TRBV28
J: TRBJ1-6

CDR3: CASSLSGTAVLVNEQYF
DNA: TGTGCCAGCAGCTTGAGTGGGACAGCAGTGTTGGTAAACGAGCAGTACTTC
size: -
D: TRBD1
V: TRBV5-6
J: TRBJ2-7

CDR3: CASSSLLAGGLRSYNEQFF
DNA: TGTGCCAGCAGTTCTCTTCTAGCGGGGGGTCTTCGCTCCTACAATGAGCAGTTCTTC
size: -
D: TRBD2
V: TRBV28
J: TRBJ2-1

CDR3: CASSKSGTGVYQPQHF
DNA: TGTGCCAGCAGCAAAAGTGGGACAGGAGTTTATCAGCCCCAGCATTTT
size: -
D: TRBD1
V: TRBV7-2
J: TRBJ1-5

CDR3: CASSSGRTNYEQYF
DNA: TGCGCCAGCAGCTCAGGGAGGACAAACTACGAGCAGTACTTC
size: -
D: -
V: TRBV5-1
J: TRBJ2-7

CDR3: CASSHLTVSAGGPRTGELFF
DNA: TGCGCCAGCAGTCACCTTACCGTGTCAGCGGGGGGGCCTAGGACCGGGGAGCTGTTTTTT
size: -
D: TRBD2
V: TRBV5-1
J: TRBJ2-2

CDR3: CASSLYRTYNEQFF
DNA: TGTGCCAGCAGTTTATACAGGACCTACAATGAGCAGTTCTTC
size: -
D: -
V: TRBV27
J: TRBJ2-1

CDR3: CASSPTQASNEKLFF
DNA: TGCGCCAGCAGCCCTACTCAGGCTTCTAATGAAAAACTGTTTTTT
size: once
D: -
V: TRBV5-1
J: TRBJ1-4

CDR3: CASSLALYSNQPQHF
DNA: TGCGCCAGCAGCTTGGCCCTCTATAGCAATCAGCCCCAGCATTTT
size: -
D: -
V: TRBV5-1
J: TRBJ1-5

CDR3: CASSEVNSRNQPQHF
DNA: TGTGCCAGCAGTGAAGTTAACAGCCGCAATCAGCCCCAGCATTTT
size: -
D: -
V: TRBV2
J: TRBJ1-5

CDR3: CASSVPSTAGLTEAFF
DNA: TGTGCCAGCAGCGTCCCATCGACAGCGGGGCTCACTGAAGCTTTCTTT
size: -
D: -
V: TRBV9
J: TRBJ1-1

CDR3: CASSRDSYEQYF
DNA: TGTGCCAGCAGCCGCGACTCCTACGAGCAGTACTTC
size: -
D: -
V: TRBV3-1/TRBV3-2
J: TRBJ2-7

CDR3: CASSEFIGTGGEQYF
DNA: TGTGCCAGCAGTGAATTCATTGGGACAGGGGGAGAGCAGTACTTC
size: -
D: TRBD1
V: TRBV6-1
J: TRBJ2-7

CDR3: CAITDRVVTGELFF
DNA: TGTGCCATCACCGACAGGGTGGTGACCGGGGAGCTGTTTTTT
size: -
D: TRBD1
V: TRBV10-3
J: TRBJ2-2

CDR3: CASSATGAGDSPLHF
DNA: TGTGCCAGCAGTGCAACTGGGGCTGGGGATTCACCCCTCCACTTT
size: -
D: -
V: TRBV5-4
J: TRBJ1-6

CDR3: CASSSATGSSYNEQFF
DNA: TGTGCCAGCAGTTCCGCGACAGGGAGCTCCTACAATGAGCAGTTCTTC
size: once
D: TRBD1
V: TRBV6-5
J: TRBJ2-1

CDR3: CASSRDIGSLDEQYF
DNA: TGTGCCAGCAGCAGGGACATCGGATCACTAGACGAGCAGTACTTC
size: -
D: -
V: TRBV7-9
J: TRBJ2-7

CDR3: CASTPSDYNSPLHF
DNA: TGTGCCAGTACCCCCAGCGACTATAATTCACCCCTCCACTTT
size: -
D: -
V: TRBV19
J: TRBJ1-6

CDR3: CASRDSYEQYF
DNA: TGTGCCAGCAGGGACAGTTACGAGCAGTACTTC
size: -
D: -
V: TRBV6-5
J: TRBJ2-7

CDR3: CASIGTAPFFEAFF
DNA: TGTGCCAGCATTGGGACAGCGCCTTTTTTTGAAGCTTTCTTT
size: -
D: TRBD1
V: TRBV2
J: TRBJ1-1

CDR3: CASRQTGTRTYEQYF
DNA: TGTGCCAGCAGGCAGACCGGGACAAGGACCTACGAGCAGTACTTC
size: once
D: -
V: TRBV6-5
J: TRBJ2-7

CDR3: CASSGSGGRTNTGELFF
DNA: TGTGCCAGCAGTGGCAGCGGGGGGCGTACGAACACCGGGGAGCTGTTTTTT
size: -
D: TRBD2
V: TRBV6-4
J: TRBJ2-2

CDR3: CASSESHSNYGYTF
DNA: TGTGCCAGCAGTGAATCCCACAGTAACTATGGCTACACCTTC
size: -
D: -
V: TRBV25-1
J: TRBJ1-2

CDR3: CSVSGTPNYGYTF
DNA: TGCAGCGTCTCCGGGACACCTAACTATGGCTACACCTTC
size: -
D: -
V: TRBV29-1
J: TRBJ1-2

CDR3: CASSQAGWVRNTEAFF
DNA: TGCGCCAGCAGCCAAGCGGGTTGGGTGCGGAACACTGAAGCTTTCTTT
size: -
D: -
V: TRBV4-1
J: TRBJ1-1

CDR3: CASSLSSTGVDSPLHF
DNA: TGCGCCAGCAGCTTGTCCTCCACAGGGGTTGATTCACCCCTCCACTTT
size: once
D: TRBD1
V: TRBV5-1
J: TRBJ1-6

CDR3: CASTINRGRTEAFF
DNA: TGTGCCAGCACAATTAACAGGGGGCGCACTGAAGCTTTCTTT
size: -
D: TRBD1
V: TRBV28
J: TRBJ1-1

CDR3: CASSEGRPDLQFAFF
DNA: TGTGCCAGCAGTGAAGGGAGGCCAGACCTACAATTTGCTTTCTTT
size: -
D: -
V: TRBV6-1
J: TRBJ1-1

CDR3: CASSPRTGEPGELFF
DNA: TGTGCCAGCAGCCCCCGGACAGGGGAGCCCGGGGAGCTGTTTTTT
size: -
D: TRBD1
V: TRBV9
J: TRBJ2-2

CDR3: CASSSLYEQYF
DNA: TGTGCCAGCAGCTCCTTATACGAGCAGTACTTC
size: -
D: -
V: TRBV5-6
J: TRBJ2-7

CDR3: CASSPSSGGSEQYF
DNA: TGTGCCAGCAGCCCCTCTAGCGGGGGAAGCGAGCAGTACTTC
size: -
D: TRBD2
V: TRBV7-9
J: TRBJ2-7

CDR3: CASGPGQGPDTQYF
DNA: TGCGCCAGCGGTCCGGGACAGGGCCCAGATACGCAGTATTTT
size: -
D: TRBD1
V: TRBV10-1
J: TRBJ2-3

CDR3: CASSLDRAKTEAFF
DNA: TGTGCCAGCAGCTTGGACAGGGCGAAGACTGAAGCTTTCTTT
size: -
D: TRBD1
V: TRBV6-5
J: TRBJ1-1